This T cell receptor beta chain originates from a study of shared clonotypes between healthy human individuals. The assay was immunoSEQ multiplex PCR, and TCRdb's table has in-frame clones only and misses some. The sample includes about 110,000 clones, roughly two thirds seen only once; the top ten take approximately 25%. V was shortened by 3 bases and J by 1 base, with 10 bases between the two germline ends. The CDR3 sequence is 14 residues long. Germline values: CDR1 SGHRS, CDR2 YFSETQ. Overall study results and limits: Among donors, sharing of clonotypes was expected to be affected by sequencing depth. The generation probabilities recorded for non-shared clonotypes fell below those of clonotypes shared by all four donors.

This clone was seen a few times. What it recognizes is unknown. The sample was memory CD8+ T cells sorted from blood. Subset here: CD45RO+ cells pooled with CCR7-negative TemRA cells. The clonotype was recovered from a woman aged 25 to 45 in good health. The rearrangement joins TRBV5-1 to TRBJ1-1; D remains ambiguous. CDR3 in amino acids: CASSSTGPNTEAFF. The CDR3 DNA reads as TGCGCCAGCAGCTCGACGGGTCCGAACACTGAAGCTTTCTTT. The full variable domain, with the rest looked up from reference TRBV5-1 and TRBJ1-1, is KAGVTQTPRYLIKTRGQQVTLSCSPISGHRSVSWYQQTPGQGLQFLFEYFSETQRNKGNFPGRFSGRQFSNSRSEMNVSTLELGDSALYLCASSSTGPNTEAFFGQGTRLTVV.